This T cell receptor beta chain was observed in a study of blood T cell repertoires in COVID-19 (dated by TCRdb to about 2020). With respect to the entire study: Samples covering the acute and convalescent phases of COVID-19 were provided by collaborators in the United States, Italy and Spain. The samples were drawn from the first 160 participants of the ongoing ImmuneRACE study and from some 1,300 subjects provided by 6 global collaborators. HLA class I and class II types, where available, came from metadata supplied by the sample provider rather than from assay-based typing. Subjects who had been exposed to COVID-19, were actively infected with it, or had recovered from it provided the deeply sampled blood TCRbeta repertoires that made up the dataset. The repertoires were made available in a free public database intended to serve as a resource for research on the immune response to SARS-CoV-2. The material from the prospective study consisted of cDNA or gDNA derived from T cells, B-cell-depleted T cells, or PBMCs. The sample metadata nearly always contained a de-identified subject ID, COVID-19 status, age in years and sex.

On this clone itself: What antigen it recognizes has not been identified. Base qualities are not at hand, and no much larger clone is one base apart.

Enrolling through a virtual design, the prospective study's participants ranged in age from roughly 18 to 95 years and lived across 24 United States geographic areas. In the prospective study, participants were assigned to cohorts based on the clinical history participants reported in a screening survey and a study questionnaire. Exposed participants had been in contact with someone with a PCR-confirmed or clinician-diagnosed COVID-19 case within 2 weeks of study entry. Each participant in the prospective study had whole blood, serum and a nasopharyngeal or oropharyngeal swab collected by mobile phlebotomists. Over a roughly two-month period, participants in the prospective study had the option of providing additional blood draws and questionnaires. Before DNA extraction, prospective study blood samples were shipped either frozen or at room temperature. TCRbeta CDR3 regions were amplified from genomic DNA by means of the immunoSEQ Assay, a bias-controlled multiplex PCR. Per the original workflow: Within the assay, amplification of reference gene primers was used to estimate how many nucleated cells each sample contained. To quantify the absolute abundance of each unique TCRbeta CDR3 rearrangement, sequence reads were collapsed and filtered. For each sample, productive Simpson clonality was calculated as the square root of Simpson's diversity index over productive rearrangements. TCRdb obtained this table from immuneACCESS and retained in-frame rearrangements with V and J assigned. These tables miss some clones; where compared with another copy, unresolved V genes account for less than half of the shortfall, and the remainder is unexplained. For V, J and clone size, that table is used; D and trimming come from the DNA. The sample profile shows approximately 380,000 clones; 80% to 95% of them were found once. The leading ten clones occupy roughly 0.9% of the sample.

Beyond this particular receptor, the publication reports: The quantity of clinical and demographic metadata differed by source and by participant and was supplied without curation.

Material for sequencing was PBMCs or T cells enriched from blood (not recorded which). The clonotype was recovered from a woman in her 40s who had been exposed to COVID-19.

The CDR3 reads as follows: CAWRIPWDRALNNGYTF. The DNA sequence is given as TGTGCCTGGAGAATACCCTGGGACAGGGCTTTGAACAATGGCTACACCTTC. Here the chain combines TRBV30 and TRBJ1-2; TRBD1 aligns with 9 central bases. From its cysteine to its phenylalanine, the CDR3 spans 17 amino acids. The read is trimmed to its CDR3 DNA, 51 bases read in frame from base 1. CDR1 and CDR2, per the germline V gene (reference sequence), are GTSNPN and SVGIG. Trimmed from V: 3 bases; trimmed from J: 6 bases; junction bases lacking a gene match: 17.